The rows below give T cell receptor beta chains drawn from one sample of a study of blood T cell repertoires in COVID-19. Sequencing used immunoSEQ multiplex PCR; TCRdb keeps in-frame clones, though not all of them. The sample has 200,000 to 250,000 clones, 75% to 90% seen once; the top ten hold 4% to 5.5%. The sample taken for sequencing was peripheral blood. Receptor source: a woman between 35 and 50 years old with acute or convalescent COVID-19. Each CDR3 is given with its conserved first and last residue. A D gene is named only where the DNA matches it firmly. Some rows have no size entry. The others give once, few or many, or a class for an expanded clone.

d_call	j_call	clone_size	v_call	cdr3_aa	cdr3_nt
NA	TRBJ2-2	once	TRBV2	CASIGPLALDTGELFF	TGTGCCAGCATAGGTCCTCTAGCTTTAGACACCGGGGAGCTGTTTTTT
TRBD1	TRBJ1-2	NA	TRBV7-3	CASRAGTGDGYTF	TGTGCCAGCAGGGCCGGGACAGGGGATGGCTACACCTTC
TRBD1	TRBJ1-5	NA	TRBV27	CASAGQGGNQPQHF	TGTGCCAGTGCAGGACAGGGTGGCAATCAGCCCCAGCATTTT
NA	TRBJ2-1	NA	TRBV5-5	CASSKTAGANGNEQFF	TGTGCCAGCAGCAAAACCGCGGGGGCAAACGGCAATGAGCAGTTCTTC
NA	TRBJ2-2	NA	TRBV6-6	CAGRGGDTGELFF	TGTGCCGGCCGAGGAGGGGATACCGGGGAGCTGTTTTTT
TRBD1	TRBJ1-1	NA	TRBV7-9	CASSLGQGAEAFF	TGTGCCAGCAGCCTCGGACAGGGGGCTGAAGCTTTCTTT
TRBD1	TRBJ1-1	NA	TRBV6-2/TRBV6-3	CASSYGGTGRAFF	TGTGCCAGCAGTTACGGGGGGACAGGCAGAGCTTTCTTT
NA	TRBJ1-3	NA	TRBV2	CASSVHPGTHSGNTIYF	TGTGCCAGCAGTGTACACCCCGGGACACACTCTGGAAACACCATATATTTT
NA	TRBJ1-2	NA	TRBV10-3	CAISGQNYGYTF	TGTGCCATCAGTGGACAGAACTATGGCTACACCTTC
TRBD1	TRBJ1-2	NA	TRBV6-5	CASSRTGEHYGYTF	TGTGCCAGCAGTCGGACAGGGGAACACTATGGCTACACCTTC
NA	TRBJ2-5	NA	TRBV21-1	CARWETQYF	TGTGCCCGGTGGGAGACCCAGTACTTC
NA	TRBJ1-3	NA	TRBV11-2	CASSLESRVAGNTIYF	TGTGCCAGCAGCTTAGAATCCAGGGTGGCGGGAAACACCATATATTTT
TRBD2	TRBJ2-5	once	TRBV2	CASSGSGGVQETQYF	TGTGCCAGCAGTGGTAGCGGGGGGGTCCAAGAGACCCAGTACTTC
NA	TRBJ1-2	NA	TRBV2	CASSDYHRRAYGYTF	TGTGCCAGCAGTGATTATCACAGGAGAGCCTATGGCTACACCTTC
TRBD2	TRBJ2-1	NA	TRBV27	CASSLLSGGARNEQFF	TGTGCCAGCAGTTTATTAAGCGGGGGGGCTCGCAATGAGCAGTTCTTC
TRBD1	TRBJ2-3	NA	TRBV11-2	CASSSRDRGRDTQYF	TGTGCCAGCAGCTCTAGGGACAGGGGGCGGGATACGCAGTATTTT
NA	TRBJ1-2	NA	TRBV9	CASSVGYREPNGYTF	TGTGCCAGCAGCGTAGGCTACAGGGAGCCAAATGGCTACACCTTC
NA	TRBJ1-2	NA	TRBV9	CASSAPTGVANYGYTF	TGTGCCAGCAGCGCTCCGACAGGAGTAGCTAACTATGGCTACACCTTC
NA	TRBJ1-1	NA	TRBV21-1	CASSRRSGGEAFF	TGTGCCAGCAGCAGGAGGTCCGGGGGTGAAGCTTTCTTT
NA	TRBJ1-2	NA	TRBV12-3/TRBV12-4	CASSLGGTYGYTF	TGTGCCAGCAGTTTAGGAGGAACCTATGGCTACACCTTC
NA	TRBJ2-3	NA	TRBV2	CASSSDRQDTQYF	TGTGCCAGCAGTTCCGATCGACAAGATACGCAGTATTTT
TRBD2	TRBJ2-3	NA	TRBV4-1	CASSQASRTSGSTDTQYF	TGCGCCAGCAGCCAAGCATCGAGGACTAGCGGTAGCACAGATACGCAGTATTTT
NA	TRBJ1-1	NA	TRBV3-1/TRBV3-2	CASSPKDRNTEAFF	TGTGCCAGCAGCCCCAAAGACAGGAACACTGAAGCTTTCTTT
NA	TRBJ1-5	many	TRBV7-3	CASSLAAEALARQPQHF	TGTGCCAGCAGCTTGGCCGCGGAGGCCTTAGCCCGTCAGCCCCAGCATTTT
TRBD2	TRBJ2-3	NA	TRBV13	CASSPRGGGTDTQYF	TGTGCCAGCTCCCCCCGGGGGGGAGGCACAGATACGCAGTATTTT
NA	TRBJ1-5	NA	TRBV6-2/TRBV6-3	CASGYGTRFQPQHF	TGTGCCAGCGGTTATGGGACACGCTTCCAGCCCCAGCATTTT
NA	TRBJ1-1	NA	TRBV14	CASSQVGGGNTEAFF	TGTGCCAGCAGCCAAGTTGGCGGGGGCAACACTGAAGCTTTCTTT
TRBD1	TRBJ2-3	once	TRBV5-1	CASSGGQTSTDTQYF	TGCGCCAGCAGCGGGGGACAGACCTCCACAGATACGCAGTATTTT
NA	TRBJ2-2	few	TRBV11-3	CASSLDGMGELFF	TGTGCCAGCAGCTTAGACGGGATGGGGGAGCTGTTTTTT
NA	TRBJ2-6	NA	TRBV6-5	CASTPTSSGANVLTF	TGTGCCAGCACCCCAACTAGCTCAGGGGCCAACGTCCTGACTTTC
TRBD2	TRBJ2-3	once	TRBV9	CASSDRTSDDTQYF	TGTGCCAGCAGCGACCGGACTAGCGACGATACGCAGTATTTT
TRBD2	TRBJ2-3	once	TRBV5-4	CASNLAGLTDTQYF	TGTGCCAGCAATCTAGCGGGGCTCACAGATACGCAGTATTTT
NA	TRBJ2-1	NA	TRBV4-1	CASSQPKEGREQFF	TGCGCCAGCAGCCAACCTAAGGAGGGGAGAGAGCAGTTCTTC
TRBD2	TRBJ2-5	NA	TRBV2	CASSEALGGVLGTQYF	TGTGCCAGCAGTGAAGCCCTTGGGGGGGTCTTAGGAACCCAGTACTTC
TRBD1	TRBJ1-2	NA	TRBV19	CASRSTGERTLTF	TGTGCCAGTAGATCAACAGGGGAGAGGACGCTGACCTTC
NA	TRBJ1-1	NA	TRBV5-1	CASRPRGGTEAFF	TGCGCCAGCAGGCCCCGGGGTGGCACTGAAGCTTTCTTT
NA	TRBJ1-2	NA	TRBV28	CASLPFHREQSYGYTF	TGTGCCAGCCTTCCCTTTCACAGGGAACAATCCTATGGCTACACCTTC
NA	TRBJ1-1	NA	TRBV18	CASSRDMNTEAFF	TGTGCCAGCTCACGCGACATGAACACTGAAGCTTTCTTT
NA	TRBJ2-5	NA	TRBV5-1	CASSFGQFQETQYF	TGCGCCAGCAGCTTCGGACAGTTCCAAGAGACCCAGTACTTC
NA	TRBJ2-5	NA	TRBV7-9	CASSSFGQKQETQYF	TGTGCCAGCAGCTCATTTGGACAGAAGCAAGAGACCCAGTACTTC
NA	TRBJ1-4	NA	TRBV6-1	CASSEERTTEVNEKLFF	TGTGCCAGCAGTGAAGAAAGAACGACTGAGGTTAATGAAAAACTGTTTTTT
TRBD1	TRBJ1-4	once	TRBV29-1	CSASDRVGEKLFF	TGCAGCGCCTCCGACAGGGTTGGTGAAAAACTGTTTTTT
NA	TRBJ1-2	NA	TRBV7-9	CASSLVPGANYGYTF	TGTGCCAGCAGCTTAGTGCCAGGTGCTAACTATGGCTACACCTTC
TRBD1	TRBJ2-5	NA	TRBV2	CASSGRTGDTQYF	TGTGCCAGCAGTGGTAGGACAGGGGACACCCAGTACTTC
NA	TRBJ1-5	many	TRBV4-2	CASSQEFTTGQPQHF	TGTGCCAGCAGCCAAGAATTTACAACAGGTCAGCCCCAGCATTTT
TRBD2	TRBJ2-5	NA	TRBV5-5	CASSFLAGVTQETQYF	TGTGCCAGCAGCTTTCTAGCGGGGGTCACCCAAGAGACCCAGTACTTC
NA	TRBJ1-2	NA	TRBV4-2	CASSQERWGALGDGYTF	TGTGCCAGCAGCCAAGAACGGTGGGGAGCCCTGGGTGATGGCTACACCTTC
TRBD1	TRBJ1-2	NA	TRBV7-6	CASSGWDRGGGGYTF	TGTGCCAGCAGCGGATGGGACAGGGGGGGAGGTGGCTACACCTTC
TRBD1	TRBJ2-5	NA	TRBV6-5	CASSHGQANQETQYF	TGTGCCAGCAGTCATGGACAGGCGAACCAAGAGACCCAGTACTTC
NA	TRBJ1-2	NA	TRBV5-1	CASSSQQGKYGYTF	TGCGCCAGCAGCTCTCAACAGGGAAAGTATGGCTACACCTTC
NA	TRBJ2-2	NA	TRBV5-6	CASSLAGNGLARELFF	TGTGCCAGCAGCTTGGCTGGTAACGGCTTAGCGAGGGAGCTGTTTTTT
NA	TRBJ1-1	few	TRBV19	CASSEGASMNTEAFF	TGTGCCAGTAGTGAGGGCGCCAGTATGAACACTGAAGCTTTCTTT
NA	TRBJ2-5	NA	TRBV24-1	CATSDFSGEGAPQYF	TGTGCCACCAGTGATTTTTCAGGGGAGGGCGCCCCCCAGTACTTC
NA	TRBJ1-5	NA	TRBV19	CASRPQGVQPQHF	TGTGCCAGTCGTCCTCAGGGCGTCCAGCCCCAGCATTTT
NA	TRBJ1-3	NA	TRBV30	CASGGGLSGNTIYF	TGTGCCTCCGGGGGAGGACTCTCTGGAAACACCATATATTTT